Below are 20 T cell receptor beta chains sequenced from a single sample in a study of cytomegalovirus exposure and HLA in healthy donors. The PCR contained 60 Vbeta and 13 Jbeta primers. TCRdb's copy holds only in-frame clones and misses some; the assay was immunoSEQ multiplex PCR. The data contain around 130,000 clones, approximately 88% of them singletons. The sequenced material came from PBMCs. These receptors were obtained from a woman aged 40 to 49 in good health and CMV-seronegative.

This clone was observed a single time. The germline gene is not matched at one end of the junction; a read error may be the cause. The chain is built from TRBV10-1 and TRBJ2-1; TRBD2 agrees at 11 bases. Germline assignment: CDR1 WNHNN and CDR2 SYGVQD (reference sequence). This CDR3 has 18 residues. Here the CDR3 reads CDSSESLETSGNYNEQFF. DNA of the CDR3: TGCGACAGCAGTGAGTCTTTAGAGACTAGCGGGAACTACAATGAGCAGTTCTTC.

The CDR3 region is CASSDRLVGSTDTQYF. CDR3 in DNA: TGTGCCAGCAGCGACCGACTAGTCGGGAGCACAGATACGCAGTATTTT. This chain links TRBV9 with TRBJ2-3, with D maybe TRBD2 (6 bases). Trimming stripped 3 bases from V and 0 bases from J, with 14 bases between. There are 16 residues in the CDR3. Germline V gene lookup returns CDR1 SGDLS and CDR2 YYNGEE.

The chain couples TRBV7-2 to TRBJ2-7; D possibly corresponds to TRBD2 (7 bases). From germline, CDR1 is SGHTA and CDR2 FQGNSA. The CDR3 extends over 15 amino acids. The V end was cut by 2 bases, the J end by 5 bases, with 16 bases between. CDR3: CASSLMGAGANEQYF. CDR3 nucleotide sequence: TGTGCCAGCAGCTTAATGGGGGCGGGAGCCAACGAGCAGTACTTC.

The chain combines TRBV4-2 with TRBJ2-1; 8 nucleotides match TRBD2. V dropped 3 bases and J dropped 3; count of bases not matched to a gene: 4. The CDR3 runs 15 residues. CDR1 and CDR2 from the germline V gene are LGHNA and YNFKEQ. CDR3 nucleotide sequence: TGTGCCAGCAGCCAGAGCGGGAGCGACTACAATGAGCAGTTCTTC. The encoded protein is CASSQSGSDYNEQFF.

The V call is TRBV5-6, the J call TRBJ2-3; TRBD2 is a possible D gene (5 bases). V dropped 4 bases and J dropped 2 bases, with 23 bases sitting between them. The CDR3 covers 18 residues. The germline V gene has CDR1 SGHDT and CDR2 YYEEEE. CDR3 sequence reads: CASSRLFDYGSLTDTQYF. In DNA, the CDR3 is TGTGCCAGCAGCCGACTTTTTGACTATGGGAGTCTCACAGATACGCAGTATTTT.

Details on this clone: One junction end does not reproduce the germline sequence, and a read error may be involved. The chain joins TRBV7-7 to TRBJ2-7; TRBD2 matches 8 bases. Looked up from germline, CDR1 is SSHAT and CDR2 is FNYEAQ (reference sequence). CDR3 size: 17 residues. The CDR3 nucleotides are TGTGCTAGCAGCATAGGAGCCGGGACTAGGATTTCCTACGAGCAGTACTTC. It is translated as CASSIGAGTRISYEQYF.

The V and J genes are TRBV7-3 and TRBJ2-7, with a possible D match to TRBD2 (6 bases). There are 15 residues in the CDR3. Germline CDR1 SGHTA, CDR2 FQGTGA. The V and J ends lost 3 bases and 0 bases respectively, with 12 bases between them. CDR3 sequence: CASSFTGGYSYEQYF. The CDR3 DNA is TGTGCCAGCAGCTTTACCGGGGGTTACTCCTACGAGCAGTACTTC.

The rearrangement links TRBV7-9 to TRBJ2-5; possible D gene TRBD1, 6 bases. Germline V gene data show CDR1 as SEHNR and CDR2 as FQNEAQ (reference sequence). This CDR3 is 17 amino acids long. Trimming took 7 bases from V and 2 from J, leaving 23 bases between them. CDR3 in amino acids: CASTDRPNTGYQETQYF. DNA for the CDR3: TGTGCCAGCACCGACCGGCCGAATACAGGGTATCAAGAGACCCAGTACTTC.

This rearrangement joins TRBV7-6 to TRBJ2-7, with 9 bases fitting TRBD2. Germline V gene lookup returns CDR1 SGHVS and CDR2 FNYEAQ. The CDR3 runs to 19 residues. V shed 1 base and J 7 bases; nucleotides not matched to a gene: 20. CDR3 in amino acids: CASSLVASGGLAGPGEQYF. The CDR3 bases are TGTGCCAGCAGCTTAGTAGCGTCCGGAGGGCTAGCGGGACCAGGGGAGCAGTACTTC.

CDR3 amino acids: CASSVFDWYEQYF. DNA for the CDR3: TGTGCCAGCAGCGTCTTCGACTGGTACGAGCAGTACTTC. The chain links TRBV5-8 to TRBJ2-7, with D unresolved. CDR1 is SGHTS and CDR2 is YDEGEE in the germline V gene. The CDR3 runs to 13 residues. V gave up 4 bases and J gave up 4 bases, with 12 bases separating them.

This clone was seen only once. This chain uses TRBV5-6 with TRBJ2-5; D perhaps matches TRBD2 (6 bases). Trimming left V 5 bases short and J 1 base short, with 21 bases between. This CDR3 region has 17 residues. CDR1 SGHDT and CDR2 YYEEEE come from the germline V gene. The CDR3 DNA reads TGTGCCAGCAGATTCAGGACGGGAGAGGGGCCCCAAGAGACCCAGTACTTC. It encodes CASRFRTGEGPQETQYF.

The table lists this clone with a few counts. The CDR3: CASITSGRGNQPQHF. The CDR3, as DNA: TGTGCCAGCATCACATCAGGGAGGGGCAATCAGCCCCAGCATTTT. The chain is built from TRBV6-6 and TRBJ1-5, with D possibly matching TRBD1 (5 bases). The CDR3 has 15 amino acids. Germline CDR1 MNHNY, CDR2 SVGAGI (reference sequence). With 7 bases removed from V and 2 bases from J, the gap between germline ends came to 15 bases.

The chain is built from TRBV28 and TRBJ1-6, with D uncertain. The CDR3 length is 15 residues. The V gene lost 1 base and the J gene lost 6 bases, with 10 bases spanning the gap. Germline CDR1 reads MDHEN; CDR2 reads SYDVKM. The CDR3 nucleotides are TGTGCCAGCAGTTTATTAAGTGGGAGTAATTCACCCCTCCACTTT. Translated, it gives CASSLLSGSNSPLHF.

The chain joins TRBV6-1 to TRBJ2-7; TRBD2 is a possible D gene (6 bases). Deletions cut 5 bases from V and 4 bases from J, with 18 bases between. Germline V lookup: CDR1 MNHNS, CDR2 SASEGT. The length of the CDR3 is 15 residues. The CDR3 region has the DNA TGTGCCAGCAGTTCCCAGGGAGGAGGGCGGTACGAGCAGTACTTC. Encoded protein: CASSSQGGGRYEQYF.

This chain uses TRBV6-5 with TRBJ1-5; D may be TRBD1 (5 bases). V shed 9 bases and J shed 6 bases, with 18 bases lying between them. CDR1 and CDR2 (germline): MNHEY, SVGAGI. The CDR3 contains 14 residues. In nucleotides, the CDR3 is TGTGCCAGTATCATGGCCGGGGGAAGTCAGCCCCAGCATTTT. It yields the protein CASIMAGGSQPQHF.

The chain is built from TRBV30 and TRBJ2-1, with TRBD1 identical over 8 bases. CDR3 length: 15 amino acids. J gave up 6 bases and V 0 bases, and 7 bases lay outside the gene matches. Germline V gene sequence: CDR1 GTSNPN, CDR2 SVGIG (reference sequence). As DNA, the CDR3 is TGTGCCTGGAGTGTATCCAGGGGGCCGGGCAATGAGCAGTTCTTC. Its translation: CAWSVSRGPGNEQFF.

CDR3 sequence reads: CAISESPGVDTEAFF. CDR3 DNA: TGTGCCATCAGTGAGTCTCCAGGGGTGGACACTGAAGCTTTCTTT. This sequence joins TRBV10-3 and TRBJ1-1; perhaps TRBD1 as D (6 bases). V gave up 0 bases and J gave up 3 bases, with 11 bases separating them. The CDR3 has 15 residues. Germline V gene sequence: CDR1 ENHRY, CDR2 SYGVKD.

The gene calls are TRBV11-2 and TRBJ2-2; 11 nucleotides match TRBD2. There are 15 residues in the CDR3. The germline V gene has CDR1 SGHAT and CDR2 FQNNGV. V gave up 7 bases and J gave up 5 bases; unmatched junction bases: 6. The CDR3 loop is CASTTSGRQTGELFF. DNA for the CDR3: TGTGCCAGCACCACTAGCGGGAGACAGACCGGGGAGCTGTTTTTT.

This clone was seen a few times. The chain joins TRBV25-1 to TRBJ1-2; weak D call: TRBD1 (5 bases). The CDR3 is made up of 11 amino acids. Trimming cost V 10 bases and J 1 base, with 7 bases left between them. Germline V lookup: CDR1 MGHDK, CDR2 SYGVNS. CDR3 amino acids: CATGGNYGYTF. Written as DNA, the CDR3 is TGTGCCACCGGGGGTAACTATGGCTACACCTTC.

The chain links TRBV5-1 to TRBJ1-2; 8 nucleotides match TRBD1. J was trimmed by 8 bases and V by 2 bases; bases with no gene match: 5. The CDR3 is 13 residues long. Per germline, CDR1 SGHRS and CDR2 YFSETQ. CDR3 bases: TGCGCCAGCAGCTTTCAGGGGGCAGGCGGCTACACCTTC. Its protein product is CASSFQGAGGYTF.